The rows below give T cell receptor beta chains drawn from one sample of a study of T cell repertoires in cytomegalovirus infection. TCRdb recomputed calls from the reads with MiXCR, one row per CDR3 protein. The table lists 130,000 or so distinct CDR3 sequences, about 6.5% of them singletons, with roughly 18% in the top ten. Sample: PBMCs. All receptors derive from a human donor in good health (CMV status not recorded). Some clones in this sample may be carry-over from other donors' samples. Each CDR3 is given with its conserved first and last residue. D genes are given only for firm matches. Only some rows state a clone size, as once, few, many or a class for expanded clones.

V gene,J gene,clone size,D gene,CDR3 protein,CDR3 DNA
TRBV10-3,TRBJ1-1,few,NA,CAISDFGPEAFF,TGTGCCATCAGTGATTTTGGTCCTGAAGCTTTCTTT
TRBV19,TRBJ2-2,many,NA,CASSRRQNTGELFF,TGTGCCAGTAGTAGGAGACAGAACACCGGGGAGCTGTTTTTT
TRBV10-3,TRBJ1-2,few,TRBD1,CAISETGDNGYTF,TGTGCCATCAGTGAGACAGGGGATAATGGCTACACCTTC
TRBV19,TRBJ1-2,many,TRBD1,CASKRLGTGGGYTF,TGTGCCAGTAAACGCCTTGGGACAGGAGGCGGCTACACCTTC
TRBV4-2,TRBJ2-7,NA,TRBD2,CASSQGLGRDEQYF,TGTGCCAGCAGCCAGGGACTAGGAAGGGACGAGCAGTACTTC
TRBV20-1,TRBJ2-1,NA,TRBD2,CSARRIAGGNNEQFF,TGCAGTGCTCGCCGTATAGCGGGGGGGAACAATGAGCAGTTCTTC
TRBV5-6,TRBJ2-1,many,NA,CASSLVVATEQFF,TGTGCCAGCAGCTTGGTGGTGGCAACTGAGCAGTTCTTC
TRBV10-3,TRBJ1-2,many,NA,CAISEWGHYGYTF,TGTGCCATCAGTGAGTGGGGGCACTATGGCTACACCTTC
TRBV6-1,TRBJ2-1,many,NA,CASSAGHGYNEQFF,TGTGCCAGCAGCGCGGGACACGGATACAATGAGCAGTTCTTC
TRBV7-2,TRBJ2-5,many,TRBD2,CASSLRQRGKETQYF,TGTGCCAGCAGCCTAAGGCAGCGGGGGAAAGAGACCCAGTACTTC
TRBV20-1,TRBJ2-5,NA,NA,CSARDQQTQETQYF,TGCAGTGCTAGAGATCAGCAAACCCAAGAGACCCAGTACTTC
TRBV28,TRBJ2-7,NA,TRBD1,CASCPGTGAYEQYF,TGTGCCAGTTGTCCCGGGACAGGGGCCTACGAGCAGTACTTC
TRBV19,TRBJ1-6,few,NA,CASSLGLGDSPLHF,TGTGCCAGTAGTCTGGGGTTGGGGGATTCACCCCTCCACTTT
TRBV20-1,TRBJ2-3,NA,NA,CSAGMSSADTQYF,TGCAGTGCTGGAATGTCCTCGGCTGATACGCAGTATTTT
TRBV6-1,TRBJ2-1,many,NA,CASSEALLVWGRGEEQFF,TGTGCCAGCAGTGAAGCCCTCCTCGTGTGGGGGCGTGGTGAAGAGCAGTTCTTC
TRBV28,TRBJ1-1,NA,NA,CASTLGHRCAEAFF,TGTGCCAGCACTCTTGGACACCGGTGCGCTGAAGCTTTCTTT
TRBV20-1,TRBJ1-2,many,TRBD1,CSALRPTGDYGYTF,TGCAGTGCCCTAAGGCCTACAGGGGACTATGGCTACACCTTC
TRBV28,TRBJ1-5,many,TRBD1,CASSFDRGYQPQHF,TGTGCCAGCAGTTTCGACAGGGGTTATCAGCCCCAGCATTTT
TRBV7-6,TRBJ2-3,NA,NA,CASSLEPDTQYF,TGTGCCAGCAGCTTAGAACCGGATACGCAGTATTTT
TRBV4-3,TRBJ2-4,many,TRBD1,CASSAGQENIQYF,TGCGCCAGCAGCGCCGGACAGGAAAACATTCAGTACTTC
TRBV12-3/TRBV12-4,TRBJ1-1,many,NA,CASSLRRGRTNTEAFF,TGTGCCAGCAGCCTGAGAAGGGGAAGAACGAACACTGAAGCTTTCTTT
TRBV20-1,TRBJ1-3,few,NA,CSAQNSGNTIYF,TGCAGTGCGCAGAACTCTGGAAACACCATATATTTT
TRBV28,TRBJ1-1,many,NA,CASRTQGGNTEAFF,TGTGCCAGCAGAACTCAGGGAGGGAACACTGAAGCTTTCTTT
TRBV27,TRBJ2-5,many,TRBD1,CASSSLQGAGETQYF,TGTGCCAGCAGTTCCCTCCAGGGGGCTGGAGAGACCCAGTACTTC
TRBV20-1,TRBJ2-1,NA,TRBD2,CSAIPPSGMDEQFF,TGCAGTGCTATTCCTCCTAGCGGGATGGATGAGCAGTTCTTC
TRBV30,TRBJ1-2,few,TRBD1,CAWTRGTGRAYGYTF,TGTGCCTGGACCCGCGGGACAGGTCGGGCCTATGGCTACACCTTC
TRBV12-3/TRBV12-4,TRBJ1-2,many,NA,CASSPPGGGRGYTF,TGTGCCAGCAGCCCCCCAGGCGGAGGTCGGGGCTACACCTTC
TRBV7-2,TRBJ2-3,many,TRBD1,CASSLGNRGGTDTQYF,TGTGCCAGCAGCTTAGGGAACAGGGGTGGCACAGATACGCAGTATTTT
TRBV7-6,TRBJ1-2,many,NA,CASSPLTQGSYGYTF,TGTGCCAGCAGCCCCCTTACCCAGGGGAGCTATGGCTACACCTTC
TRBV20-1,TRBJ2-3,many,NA,CSARDFTISTDTQYF,TGCAGTGCTAGAGATTTTACTATTAGCACAGATACGCAGTATTTT
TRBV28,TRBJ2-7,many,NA,CASSLGATVQYF,TGTGCCAGCAGTTTAGGGGCGACGGTCCAGTACTTC
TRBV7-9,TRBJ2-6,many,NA,CASSSEGGWANVLTF,TGTGCCAGCAGCTCCGAAGGTGGATGGGCCAACGTCCTGACTTTC
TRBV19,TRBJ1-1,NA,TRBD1,CASSIRTGGAFF,TGTGCCAGTAGTATCCGGACAGGCGGGGCTTTCTTT
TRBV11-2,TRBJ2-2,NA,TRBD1,CASSVQGASTGELFF,TGTGCCAGCAGTGTACAGGGGGCGAGCACCGGGGAGCTGTTTTTT
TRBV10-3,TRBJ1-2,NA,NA,CAISESQGSYGYTF,TGTGCCATCAGTGAGTCTCAGGGGAGCTATGGCTACACCTTC
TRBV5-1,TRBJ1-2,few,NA,CASARDNSEGYTF,TGCGCCAGCGCGCGGGACAACTCGGAGGGCTACACCTTC
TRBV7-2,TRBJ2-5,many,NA,CASSRPQETQYF,TGTGCCAGCAGCCGACCTCAAGAGACCCAGTACTTC
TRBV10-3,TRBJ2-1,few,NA,CAIRVPDNEQFF,TGTGCCATCAGGGTCCCCGACAATGAGCAGTTCTTC
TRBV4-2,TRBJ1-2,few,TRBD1,CASSRLTGTGDGYTF,TGTGCCAGCAGCCGGTTGACCGGGACAGGGGATGGCTACACCTTC
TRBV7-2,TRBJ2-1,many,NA,CASSLSPAYNEQFF,TGTGCCAGCAGCTTATCCCCGGCTTACAATGAGCAGTTCTTC
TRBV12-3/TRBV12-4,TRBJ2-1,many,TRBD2,CASILNQLAGGSKQFF,TGTGCCAGCATCCTCAACCAACTAGCGGGGGGGTCGAAGCAGTTCTTC
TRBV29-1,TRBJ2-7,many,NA,CSGGFTSYEQYF,TGCAGCGGGGGCTTTACCTCCTACGAGCAGTACTTC
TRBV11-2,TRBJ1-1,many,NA,CASSRSRGDGNTEAFF,TGTGCCAGCAGCCGCAGTAGGGGGGACGGGAACACTGAAGCTTTCTTT
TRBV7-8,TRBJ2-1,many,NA,CASSQLALKPTRAEFF,TGTGCCAGCAGCCAGCTAGCATTAAAGCCGACAAGGGCTGAGTTCTTC
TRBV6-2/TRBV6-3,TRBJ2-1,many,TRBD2,CASRPGLAGGPEVNEQFF,TGTGCCAGCAGACCTGGACTAGCGGGGGGGCCGGAGGTCAATGAGCAGTTCTTC
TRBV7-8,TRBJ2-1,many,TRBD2,CASRGSGGAGGEQFF,TGTGCCAGCAGGGGTAGCGGGGGGGCCGGAGGTGAGCAGTTCTTC
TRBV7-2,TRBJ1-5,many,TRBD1,CASSSSPFRGLGRNQPQHF,TGTGCCAGCAGCTCGAGCCCGTTCAGGGGGCTAGGAAGGAATCAGCCCCAGCATTTT
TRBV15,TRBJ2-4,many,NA,CATSRDWTPEGIQYF,TGTGCCACCAGCAGAGATTGGACCCCTGAGGGCATTCAGTACTTC
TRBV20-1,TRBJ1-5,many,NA,CSASWAGPGRVSNQPQHF,TGCAGTGCTAGCTGGGCAGGCCCAGGAAGGGTTAGCAATCAGCCCCAGCATTTT
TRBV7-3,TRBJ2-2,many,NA,CASSSRFTGELFF,TGTGCCAGCAGCTCACGATTTACCGGGGAGCTGTTTTTT
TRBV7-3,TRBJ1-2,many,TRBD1,CASSYGQGSQPNYGYTF,TGTGCCAGCAGCTACGGACAGGGGTCCCAACCCAACTATGGCTACACCTTC
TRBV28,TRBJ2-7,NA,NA,CASSPTQRGLNEQYF,TGTGCCAGCAGCCCAACACAGAGGGGGTTGAACGAGCAGTACTTC
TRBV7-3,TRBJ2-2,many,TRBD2,CASSPRTSDTGELFF,TGTGCCAGCAGCCCACGGACTAGCGACACCGGGGAGCTGTTTTTT
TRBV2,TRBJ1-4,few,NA,CASSPGTYEKLFF,TGTGCCAGCAGTCCCGGGACATATGAAAAACTGTTTTTT
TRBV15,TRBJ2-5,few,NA,CATSNAGETQYF,TGTGCCACCAGCAACGCTGGGGAGACCCAGTACTTC